A selection of T cell receptor beta chains follows, all from one sample in a study of cytomegalovirus exposure and HLA in healthy donors. Measured with immunoSEQ multiplex PCR; TCRdb has only the in-frame clones, and not every one. This table has 120,000 to 150,000 clones, approximately 68% appearing once. Source material: PBMCs. The receptors were sampled from a man in his forties in good health and CMV-seronegative. The CDR3 runs from the conserved cysteine through the conserved F or W. Each record gives: J gene, clone size, V gene, D gene, CDR3 DNA, CDR3 protein. D genes are given only for firm matches. Where a row states a size, it is once, few, many or the class of an expanded clone; other rows omit it.

j_gene: TRBJ2-1
abundance: NA
v_gene: TRBV5-1
d_gene: TRBD2
CDR3nt: TGCGCCAGCAGCTTGGATCGCGGGGGGGCCGATGAGCAGTTCTTC
CDR3aa: CASSLDRGGADEQFF

j_gene: TRBJ2-2
abundance: NA
v_gene: TRBV4-1
d_gene: TRBD2
CDR3nt: TGCGCCAGCAGCGGCCGGACTAGCGGGAGCCCCTCCGGGGAGCTGTTTTTT
CDR3aa: CASSGRTSGSPSGELFF

j_gene: TRBJ2-7
abundance: NA
v_gene: TRBV28
d_gene: TRBD1
CDR3nt: TGTGCCAGCAGGTCAGACAGGGGGTACGAGCAGTACTTC
CDR3aa: CASRSDRGYEQYF

j_gene: TRBJ2-5
abundance: NA
v_gene: TRBV4-1
d_gene: TRBD2
CDR3nt: TGCGCCAGCAGCCCCCAACGGACGCCGGGGGGTGAGACCCAGTACTTC
CDR3aa: CASSPQRTPGGETQYF

j_gene: TRBJ1-5
abundance: NA
v_gene: TRBV7-2
d_gene: NA
CDR3nt: TGTGCCAGCAGCTCTCGGGTGACGAGTCAGCCCCAGCATTTT
CDR3aa: CASSSRVTSQPQHF

j_gene: TRBJ2-2
abundance: NA
v_gene: TRBV5-1
d_gene: TRBD1
CDR3nt: TGCGCCAGCCGTTGGGGACAGGTCAACACCGGGGAGCTGTTTTTT
CDR3aa: CASRWGQVNTGELFF

j_gene: TRBJ2-5
abundance: NA
v_gene: TRBV4-1
d_gene: TRBD1
CDR3nt: TGCGCCAGCAGCCAATGGACAGGATTCCAAGAGACCCAGTACTTC
CDR3aa: CASSQWTGFQETQYF

j_gene: TRBJ2-7
abundance: NA
v_gene: TRBV29-1
d_gene: TRBD1
CDR3nt: TGCAGCGTTGAGGCCGGGACAGGGACCTACGAGCAGTACTTC
CDR3aa: CSVEAGTGTYEQYF

j_gene: TRBJ1-1
abundance: NA
v_gene: TRBV7-8
d_gene: NA
CDR3nt: TGTGCCAGCAGCGAAGGACTGTTGAACACTGAAGCTTTCTTT
CDR3aa: CASSEGLLNTEAFF

j_gene: TRBJ1-4
abundance: once
v_gene: TRBV27
d_gene: NA
CDR3nt: TGTGCCAGCAGTTTATCGGTACAGCAAAATGAAAAACTGTTTTTT
CDR3aa: CASSLSVQQNEKLFF

j_gene: TRBJ2-7
abundance: NA
v_gene: TRBV6-4
d_gene: TRBD1
CDR3nt: TGTGCCAGCAGTGAAGCGACAGGGGGCTACGAGCAGTACTTC
CDR3aa: CASSEATGGYEQYF

j_gene: TRBJ1-3
abundance: NA
v_gene: TRBV18
d_gene: TRBD1
CDR3nt: TGTGCCAGCTCACCAATCGAGGGCAGGGGGACAGGAAACACCATATATTTT
CDR3aa: CASSPIEGRGTGNTIYF

j_gene: TRBJ1-6
abundance: NA
v_gene: TRBV5-6
d_gene: NA
CDR3nt: TGTGCCAGCAGCTCTTCCGGGTTCAATTCACCCCTCCACTTT
CDR3aa: CASSSSGFNSPLHF

j_gene: TRBJ2-1
abundance: NA
v_gene: TRBV5-1
d_gene: NA
CDR3nt: TGCGCCAGCAGGGGACAGCGCCGGGGGAACGAGCAGTTCTTC
CDR3aa: CASRGQRRGNEQFF

j_gene: TRBJ2-5
abundance: few
v_gene: TRBV7-2
d_gene: TRBD2
CDR3nt: TGTGCCAGCAGCCCCGAGCCCCTAGCGGGAGCCAAGTACTTC
CDR3aa: CASSPEPLAGAKYF

j_gene: TRBJ1-5
abundance: NA
v_gene: TRBV21-1
d_gene: NA
CDR3nt: TGTGCCAGCAGCAAGCCTCTGGGGAGTTATCAGCCCCAGCATTTT
CDR3aa: CASSKPLGSYQPQHF

j_gene: TRBJ2-5
abundance: NA
v_gene: TRBV11-3
d_gene: NA
CDR3nt: TGTGCCAGCAGCTTAGGAGGACAGTGGGAGACCCAGTACTTC
CDR3aa: CASSLGGQWETQYF

j_gene: TRBJ2-7
abundance: NA
v_gene: TRBV4-1
d_gene: TRBD1
CDR3nt: TGCGCCAGCAGCCACCCAGGACAGGGGACCTACGAGCAGTACTTC
CDR3aa: CASSHPGQGTYEQYF

j_gene: TRBJ1-4
abundance: few
v_gene: TRBV19
d_gene: NA
CDR3nt: TGTGCCAGTACCCTTGGGCAGGATTTTGAAAAACTGTTTTTT
CDR3aa: CASTLGQDFEKLFF

j_gene: TRBJ1-2
abundance: NA
v_gene: TRBV5-6
d_gene: TRBD1
CDR3nt: TGTGCCAGCAGCTTGGGAAGGGGGCATGGCTACACCTTC
CDR3aa: CASSLGRGHGYTF

j_gene: TRBJ2-4
abundance: NA
v_gene: TRBV19
d_gene: TRBD1
CDR3nt: TGTGCCAGTAGTATAGCTGTTTGGACAGGGGACGAAAACATTCAGTACTTC
CDR3aa: CASSIAVWTGDENIQYF

j_gene: TRBJ1-5
abundance: NA
v_gene: TRBV27
d_gene: TRBD1
CDR3nt: TGTGCCAGCAATAAAGGGACAGGTTATAGCAATCAGCCCCAGCATTTT
CDR3aa: CASNKGTGYSNQPQHF

j_gene: TRBJ2-5
abundance: NA
v_gene: TRBV2
d_gene: TRBD2
CDR3nt: TGTGCCAGCAGTGAAAATTGGGGGGGTGGGACCCAGTACTTC
CDR3aa: CASSENWGGGTQYF

j_gene: TRBJ1-2
abundance: few
v_gene: TRBV4-2
d_gene: NA
CDR3nt: TGTGCCAGCAGCCAGTTCCGGAACTATGGCTACACCTTC
CDR3aa: CASSQFRNYGYTF

j_gene: TRBJ1-5
abundance: once
v_gene: TRBV7-2
d_gene: NA
CDR3nt: TGTGCCAGCAGCTTCTTCCGTAACAGGGCTCAGCCCCAGCATTTT
CDR3aa: CASSFFRNRAQPQHF

j_gene: TRBJ2-2
abundance: NA
v_gene: TRBV5-4
d_gene: TRBD2
CDR3nt: TGTGCCAGCAGCTGGGTTGAGGGCGGGGGTCTCGCCGGGGAGCTGTTTTTT
CDR3aa: CASSWVEGGGLAGELFF

j_gene: TRBJ2-2
abundance: NA
v_gene: TRBV11-3
d_gene: TRBD1
CDR3nt: TGTGCCAGCAGCTCACAGGGGGCTGTTACCGGGGAGCTGTTTTTT
CDR3aa: CASSSQGAVTGELFF

j_gene: TRBJ2-1
abundance: NA
v_gene: TRBV6-8
d_gene: TRBD2
CDR3nt: TGTGCCAGCAGGGGGGGGTGGTCTGGGGGGAGTATGCATGAGCAGTTCTTC
CDR3aa: CASRGGWSGGSMHEQFF

j_gene: TRBJ1-1
abundance: NA
v_gene: TRBV5-1
d_gene: NA
CDR3nt: TGCGCCAGCAGCTTGGTGAGGCAGACCGATGAAGCTTTCTTT
CDR3aa: CASSLVRQTDEAFF

j_gene: TRBJ1-1
abundance: once
v_gene: TRBV5-1
d_gene: NA
CDR3nt: TGCGCCAGCAGCTTGGAGAGGCAGAACACTGAAGCTTTCTTT
CDR3aa: CASSLERQNTEAFF

j_gene: TRBJ1-5
abundance: NA
v_gene: TRBV28
d_gene: TRBD1
CDR3nt: TGTGCCAGCCTGGACAGGGCTAGCAATCAGCCCCAGCATTTT
CDR3aa: CASLDRASNQPQHF

j_gene: TRBJ2-1
abundance: NA
v_gene: TRBV4-1
d_gene: TRBD2
CDR3nt: TGCGCCAGCAGCCTAGCGGGAGGAAGCTACAATGAGCAGTTCTTC
CDR3aa: CASSLAGGSYNEQFF

j_gene: TRBJ2-3
abundance: NA
v_gene: TRBV5-1
d_gene: TRBD1
CDR3nt: TGCGCCAGCAGCTCGACCCGAGGGGGACAGGGTGGAGATACGCAGTATTTT
CDR3aa: CASSSTRGGQGGDTQYF

j_gene: TRBJ1-5
abundance: once
v_gene: TRBV28
d_gene: NA
CDR3nt: TGTGCCAGCAGACTAGGGGGGGTGAATCAGCCCCAGCATTTT
CDR3aa: CASRLGGVNQPQHF

j_gene: TRBJ2-7
abundance: few
v_gene: TRBV5-1
d_gene: TRBD2
CDR3nt: TGCGCCAGCAGCTCCCTCCGGGGGGCCTACGAGCAGTACTTC
CDR3aa: CASSSLRGAYEQYF

j_gene: TRBJ2-1
abundance: NA
v_gene: TRBV7-2
d_gene: NA
CDR3nt: TGTGCCAGCAGCTCGGCGGGACTCTTCTACAATGAGCAGTTCTTC
CDR3aa: CASSSAGLFYNEQFF

j_gene: TRBJ1-2
abundance: NA
v_gene: TRBV7-6
d_gene: NA
CDR3nt: TGTGCCAGCAGCTTAGCGCGGGAACTAAGCTATGGCTACACCTTC
CDR3aa: CASSLARELSYGYTF